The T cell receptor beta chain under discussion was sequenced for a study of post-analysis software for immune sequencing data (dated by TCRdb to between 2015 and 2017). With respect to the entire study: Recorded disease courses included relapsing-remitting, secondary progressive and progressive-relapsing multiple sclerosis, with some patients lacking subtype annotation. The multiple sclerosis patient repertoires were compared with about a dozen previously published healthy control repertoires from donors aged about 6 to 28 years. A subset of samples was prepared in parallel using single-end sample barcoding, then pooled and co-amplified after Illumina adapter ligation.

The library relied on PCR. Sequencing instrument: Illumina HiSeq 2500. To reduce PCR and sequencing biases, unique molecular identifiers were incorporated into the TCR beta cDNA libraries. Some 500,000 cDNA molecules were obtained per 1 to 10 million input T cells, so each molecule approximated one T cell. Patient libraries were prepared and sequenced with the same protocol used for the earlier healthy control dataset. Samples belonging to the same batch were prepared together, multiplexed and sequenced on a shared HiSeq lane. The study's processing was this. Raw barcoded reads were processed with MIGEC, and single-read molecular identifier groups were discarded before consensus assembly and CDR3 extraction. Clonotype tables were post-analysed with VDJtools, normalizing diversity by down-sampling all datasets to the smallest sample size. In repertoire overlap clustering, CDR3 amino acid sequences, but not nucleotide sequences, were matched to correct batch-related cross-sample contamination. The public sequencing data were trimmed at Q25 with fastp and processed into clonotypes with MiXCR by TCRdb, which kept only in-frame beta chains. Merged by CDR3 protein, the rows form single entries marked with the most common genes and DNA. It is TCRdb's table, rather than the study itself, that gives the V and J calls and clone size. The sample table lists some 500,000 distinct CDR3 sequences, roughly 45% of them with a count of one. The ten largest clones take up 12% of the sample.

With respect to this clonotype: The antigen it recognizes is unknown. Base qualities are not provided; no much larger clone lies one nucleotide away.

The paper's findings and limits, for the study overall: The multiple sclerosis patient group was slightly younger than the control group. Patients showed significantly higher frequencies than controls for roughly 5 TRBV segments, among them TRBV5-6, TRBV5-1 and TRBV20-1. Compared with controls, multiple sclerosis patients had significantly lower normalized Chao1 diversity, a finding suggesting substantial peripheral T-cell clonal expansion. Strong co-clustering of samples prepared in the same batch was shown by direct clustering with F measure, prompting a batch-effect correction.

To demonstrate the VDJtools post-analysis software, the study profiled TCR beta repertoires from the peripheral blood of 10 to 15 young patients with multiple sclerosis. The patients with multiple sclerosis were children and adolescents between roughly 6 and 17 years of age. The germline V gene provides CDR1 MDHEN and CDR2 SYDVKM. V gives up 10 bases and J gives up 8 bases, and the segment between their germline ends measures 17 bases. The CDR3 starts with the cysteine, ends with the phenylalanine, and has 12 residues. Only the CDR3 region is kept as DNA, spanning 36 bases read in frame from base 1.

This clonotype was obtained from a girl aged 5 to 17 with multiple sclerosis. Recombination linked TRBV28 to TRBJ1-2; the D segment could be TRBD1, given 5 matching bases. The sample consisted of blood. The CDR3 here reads CATPGGSGGYTF. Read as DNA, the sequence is TGTGCCACCCCCGGGGGGTCTGGCGGCTACACCTTC.